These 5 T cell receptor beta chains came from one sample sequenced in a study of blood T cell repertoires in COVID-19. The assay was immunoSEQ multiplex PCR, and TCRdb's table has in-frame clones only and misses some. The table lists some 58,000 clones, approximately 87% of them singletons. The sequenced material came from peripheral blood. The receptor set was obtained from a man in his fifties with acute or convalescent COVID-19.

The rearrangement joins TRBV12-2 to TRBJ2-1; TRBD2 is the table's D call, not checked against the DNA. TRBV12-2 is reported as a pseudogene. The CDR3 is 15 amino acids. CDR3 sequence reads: CASRLLAGAHNEQFF. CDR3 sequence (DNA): TGTGCAAGTCGTTTACTAGCGGGAGCTCACAATGAGCAGTTCTTC.

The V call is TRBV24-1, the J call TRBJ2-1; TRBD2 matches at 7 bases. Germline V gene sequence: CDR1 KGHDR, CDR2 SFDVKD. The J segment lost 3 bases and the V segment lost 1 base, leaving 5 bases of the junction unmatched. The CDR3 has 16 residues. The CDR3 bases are TGTGCCACCAGTGATTTTTTGGCTAGCGGCTACAATGAGCAGTTCTTC. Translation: CATSDFLASGYNEQFF.

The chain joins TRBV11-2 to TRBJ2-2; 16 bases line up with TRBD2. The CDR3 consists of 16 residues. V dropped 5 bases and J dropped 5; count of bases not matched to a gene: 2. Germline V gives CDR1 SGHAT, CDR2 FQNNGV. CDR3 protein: CASSTGLAGGTGELFF. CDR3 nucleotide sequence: TGTGCCAGCAGCACGGGACTAGCGGGAGGGACCGGGGAGCTGTTTTTT.

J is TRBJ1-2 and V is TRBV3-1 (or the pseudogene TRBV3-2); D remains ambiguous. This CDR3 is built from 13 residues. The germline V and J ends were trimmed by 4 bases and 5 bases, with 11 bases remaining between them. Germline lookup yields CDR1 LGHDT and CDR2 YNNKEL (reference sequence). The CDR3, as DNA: TGTGCCAGCAGCCCGGAGCACACTTATGGCTACACCTTC. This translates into CASSPEHTYGYTF.

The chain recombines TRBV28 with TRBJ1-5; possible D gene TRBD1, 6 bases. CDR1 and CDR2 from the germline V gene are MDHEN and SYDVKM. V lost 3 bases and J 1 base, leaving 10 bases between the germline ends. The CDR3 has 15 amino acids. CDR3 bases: TGTGCCAGCAGTTTCCGGGGGGGCAGCAATCAGCCCCAGCATTTT. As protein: CASSFRGGSNQPQHF.